These 5 T cell receptor beta chains were all obtained from the same sample, sequenced in a study of liver allograft versus peripheral blood T cells. Study at large: In transplanted livers, T cell receptor repertoires were compared with those found in the recipients' peripheral blood.

Each CDR3 protein is one row after TCRdb ran MiXCR on the reads. The sample records 9,500 to 13,000 distinct CDR3 sequences, approximately 19% being singletons. Receptors were obtained from a human patient who had a liver transplant. Part of the T cell pool may stem from the graft donor.

By its share, this clonotype is medium-sized. V and J are TRBV19 and TRBJ1-5; no reliable D call. The V end lost 1 base, the J end lost 3 bases, and 7 bases lay between the germline ends. Germline V gives CDR1 LNHDA, CDR2 SQIVND (reference sequence). The CDR3 covers 14 residues. This CDR3 reads CASSIGGNNQPQHF. The CDR3 DNA reads as TGTGCCAGTAGTATAGGAGGGAACAATCAGCCCCAGCATTTT. Full variable domain (outside the CDR3, taken from reference TRBV19 and TRBJ1-5): DGGITQSPKYLFRKEGQNVTLSCEQNLNHDAMYWYRQDPGQGLRLIYYSQIVNDFQKGDIAEGYSVSREKKESFPLTVTSAQKNPTAFYLCASSIGGNNQPQHFGDGTRLSIL.

This clonotype is termed medium-sized. The chain has TRBV9 and TRBJ2-3; no firm D call. Germline lookup yields CDR1 SGDLS and CDR2 YYNGEE. V gave up 0 bases and J gave up 4 bases, with 6 bases separating them. The CDR3 has 13 residues. CDR3 residues: CASSVGRADTQYF. The DNA of the CDR3 is TGTGCCAGCAGCGTAGGTAGGGCAGATACGCAGTATTTT.

This clonotype qualifies as medium-sized. The V call is TRBV24-1, the J call TRBJ2-2; TRBD1 agrees at 8 bases. Germline CDR1 reads KGHDR; CDR2 reads SFDVKD. The length of the CDR3 is 16 residues. Trimming removed 9 bases from V and 5 bases from J; junction bases left unmatched: 13. The CDR3 spells CATSTATGGRTGELFF. DNA for the CDR3: TGTGCCACCTCTACAGCCACAGGGGGTAGAACCGGGGAGCTGTTTTTT.

Sample share makes this clonotype medium-sized. The genes are TRBV18 and TRBJ2-5; the D is unclear. Germline V gives CDR1 KGHSH, CDR2 LQKENI. The length of the CDR3 is 14 residues. Trimming pared 3 bases from V and 4 bases from J, leaving 12 bases between. This CDR3 reads CASSPPRASETQYF. In DNA, the CDR3 is TGTGCCAGCTCACCCCCCCGAGCTTCAGAGACCCAGTACTTC.

CDR3 nucleotides: TGTGCCTGGAGTGTAGGGGGAGTCGAAAAACTGTTTTTT. Amino acid sequence: CAWSVGGVEKLFF. The chain links TRBV30 to TRBJ1-4; TRBD1 is a possible D gene (6 bases). The germline V gene has CDR1 GTSNPN and CDR2 SVGIG (reference sequence). CDR3 length: 13 residues. The V gene lost 0 bases and the J gene lost 8 bases, with 10 bases spanning the gap. The variable domain in full, with the rest retrieved from reference TRBV30 and TRBJ1-4, is SQTIHQWPATLVQPVGSPLSLECTVEGTSNPNLYWYRQAAGRGLQLLFYSVGIGQISSEVPQNLSASRPQDRQFILSSKKLLLSDSGFYLCAWSVGGVEKLFFGSGTQLSVL.